The 10 T cell receptor beta chains below come from one sample, sequenced in a study of blood T cells in healthy people across ages. PCR was performed a second time for about 7 to 12 cycles using a sample-barcoded 5' primer and a J-beta primer mix. Using its own MiXCR run on the 5' RACE reads, TCRdb lists one record per CDR3 protein. The table shows just under 750,000 distinct CDR3 sequences, with 22% occurring only once. Material: blood. Receptors were obtained from a man in his 70s in good health.

This clonotype has a handful of counts. V usage is TRBV4-1 and J usage is TRBJ2-3; D is perhaps TRBD1 or TRBD2 (5 bases each). The CDR3 is 15 amino acids. Looked up from germline, CDR1 is MGHRA and CDR2 is YSYEKL. Deletions cut 4 bases from V and 5 bases from J, with 16 bases between. CDR3 loop: CASSLSGTVGDTQYF. CDR3 in DNA: TGCGCCAGCAGCCTCTCCGGGACGGTGGGAGATACGCAGTATTTT.

The chain is built from TRBV10-1 and TRBJ2-1, with 12 bases that match TRBD1. The germline CDR1 and CDR2 sequences are WNHNN and SYGVQD (reference sequence). Trimming cost V 3 bases and J 9 bases; bases outside gene matches: 9. This CDR3 has 16 residues. The DNA of the CDR3 is TGCGCCAGCAGTGATGGTGCGGGACAGGGGGCTTTTGAGCAGTTCTTC. Amino acids: CASSDGAGQGAFEQFF.

This chain connects TRBV20-1 to TRBJ2-1, with 8 bases aligning to TRBD2. This CDR3 is built from 16 residues. CDR1 DFQATT and CDR2 SNEGSKA come from the germline V gene (reference sequence). The trim removed 6 bases at V and 1 base at J, leaving 11 bases unmatched. CDR3 protein: CSAPGISGSSYNEQFF. CDR3 DNA: TGCAGTGCGCCCGGAATAAGCGGGAGTTCCTACAATGAGCAGTTCTTC.

In its sample, this clonotype was seen a few times. The chain employs TRBV4-2 and TRBJ2-7; weak D call: TRBD1 (6 bases). Trimming took 1 base from V and 5 from J, leaving 21 bases between them. The CDR3 spans 17 residues. Germline V CDR1 and CDR2: LGHNA, YNFKEQ. The CDR3 sequence is CASSQVSVGQGTNEQYF. DNA of the CDR3: TGTGCCAGCAGCCAAGTCTCAGTGGGGCAGGGGACCAACGAGCAGTACTTC.

As concerns this clonotype: Likely a read error: the CDR3 ends without its conserved phenylalanine or tryptophan. This chain connects TRBV30 to TRBJ1-1; 8 positions match TRBD1. Trimming removed 4 bases from V and 5 bases from J; junction bases left unmatched: 12. Germline V gene sequence: CDR1 GTSNPN, CDR2 SVGIG (reference sequence). CDR3 length: 15 residues. As DNA, the CDR3 is TGTGCCTGGACCGCAACACACAGGGGGTTGACTGAAGCTTTCCTT. This sequence encodes CAWTATHRGLTEAFL.

The rearrangement links TRBV9 to TRBJ1-2, with a weak D call TRBD1 (6 bases). The germline V and J ends were trimmed by 4 bases and 5 bases, with 18 bases remaining between them. Germline-derived CDR1 and CDR2 are SGDLS and YYNGEE. This CDR3 contains 15 residues. The CDR3 protein is CASSRPGTTVYGYTF. For the CDR3, the DNA is TGTGCCAGCAGCCGACCCGGGACAACGGTATATGGCTACACCTTC.

This chain connects TRBV7-8 to TRBJ1-1; D call uncertain. The length of the CDR3 is 14 residues. Deletions cut 2 bases from V and 0 bases from J, with 7 bases between. Germline V gives CDR1 SGHVS, CDR2 FQNEAQ. The CDR3 here is CASSLWAMNTEAFF. CDR3 nucleotide sequence: TGTGCCAGCAGCTTATGGGCCATGAACACTGAAGCTTTCTTT.

This clonotype was counted ten times or more. This rearrangement joins TRBV6-1 to TRBJ1-2; D is ambiguous. Per germline, CDR1 MNHNS and CDR2 SASEGT. The V end lost 2 bases, the J end lost 6 bases, and 13 bases lay between the germline ends. This CDR3 is built from 14 residues. In nucleotides, the CDR3 is TGTGCCAGCAGTGAACCGGGCCCCCAGGATGGCTACACCTTC. It encodes CASSEPGPQDGYTF.

This clonotype was found many times. This chain joins TRBV6-5 and TRBJ2-1; 7 bases line up with TRBD1. V lost 2 bases, J lost 6 bases, and 7 bases stayed unmatched. CDR1 is MNHEY, CDR2 SVGAGI, per germline. CDR3 length: 15 amino acids. CDR3 sequence reads: CASSYTTGRLNEQFF. The CDR3 nucleotides are TGTGCCAGCAGTTACACGACAGGGAGACTCAATGAGCAGTTCTTC.

The chain combines TRBV6-1 with TRBJ2-5, with a weak D call TRBD1 (6 bases). The germline CDR1 and CDR2 sequences are MNHNS and SASEGT. Trimming left V 4 bases short and J 4 bases short, with 10 bases between. The CDR3 has 13 residues. The CDR3: CASSAGTRETQYF. The CDR3 bases are TGTGCCAGCAGTGCCGGGACACGAGAGACCCAGTACTTC.